The sequence of this T cell receptor (beta chain) was determined in a study of blood T cell repertoires in COVID-19. This table comes from immunoSEQ multiplex PCR, and its TCRdb copy is limited to in-frame clones, with some not included. The sample has 120,000 or so clones; about four fifths are singletons. Germline loops: CDR1 SEHNR, CDR2 FQNEAQ (reference sequence). The ends lost 2 bases at V and 2 bases at J; junction bases unmatched: 5. The CDR3 spans 17 residues. The chain couples TRBV7-9 to TRBJ2-6; 8 bases match TRBD1. The specimen sequenced was peripheral blood. This sequence originates from a man aged 65 to 85 with acute or convalescent COVID-19. The chain's CDR3 is CASSLSAGGTGANVLTF. CDR3 in DNA: TGTGCCAGCAGCTTATCAGCAGGGGGCACTGGGGCCAACGTCCTGACTTTC.